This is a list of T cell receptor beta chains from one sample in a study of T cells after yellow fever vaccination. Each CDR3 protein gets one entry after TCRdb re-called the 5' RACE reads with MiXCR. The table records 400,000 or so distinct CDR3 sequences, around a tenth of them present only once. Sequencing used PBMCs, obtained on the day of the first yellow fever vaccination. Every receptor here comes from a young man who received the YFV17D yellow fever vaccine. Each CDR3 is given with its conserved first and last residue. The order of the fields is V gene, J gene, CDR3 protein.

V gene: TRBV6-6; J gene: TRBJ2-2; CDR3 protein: CASRQSLGEELFF
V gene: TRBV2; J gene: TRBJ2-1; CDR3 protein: CASRRGGSSYNEQFF
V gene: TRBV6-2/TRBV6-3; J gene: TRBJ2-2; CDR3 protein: CASSAAGTGAGELFF
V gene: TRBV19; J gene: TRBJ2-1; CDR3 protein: CASSMIHANNEQFF
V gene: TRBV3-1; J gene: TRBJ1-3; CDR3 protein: CASSRKTYPTSGNTIYF
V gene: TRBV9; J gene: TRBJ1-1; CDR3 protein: CASSVVDWGTEAFF
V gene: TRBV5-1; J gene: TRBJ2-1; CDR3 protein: CASSLAPRTNEQFF
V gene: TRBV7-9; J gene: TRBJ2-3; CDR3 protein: CASSLLTLVYTDTQYF
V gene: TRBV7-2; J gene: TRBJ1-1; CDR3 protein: CASSLEARAEAFF
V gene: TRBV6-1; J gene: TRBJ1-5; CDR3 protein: CASGRTGNQPQHF
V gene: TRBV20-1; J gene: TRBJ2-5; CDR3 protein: CSLREGWVTQYF
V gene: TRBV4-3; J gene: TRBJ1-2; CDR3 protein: CASSQDRARPHYGYTF
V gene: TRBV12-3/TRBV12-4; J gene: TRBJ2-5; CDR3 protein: CASRTSGGAGETQYF
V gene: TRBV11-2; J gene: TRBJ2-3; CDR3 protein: CASSFLDTQYF
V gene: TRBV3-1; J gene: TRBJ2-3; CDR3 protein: CASCQDLRISPGRGRDTQYF
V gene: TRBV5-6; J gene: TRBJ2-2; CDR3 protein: CASSLGREYTGELFF
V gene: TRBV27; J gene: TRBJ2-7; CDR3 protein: CASNPGTGPTYEQYF
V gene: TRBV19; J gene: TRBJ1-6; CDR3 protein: CASSPGGGVYNSPLHF
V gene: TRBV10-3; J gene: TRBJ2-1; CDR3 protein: CAIGEFYNEQFF
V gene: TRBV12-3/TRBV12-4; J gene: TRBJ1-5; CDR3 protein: CASSSGLGGNQPQHF
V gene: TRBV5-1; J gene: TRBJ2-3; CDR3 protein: CASSTSGASTDTQYF
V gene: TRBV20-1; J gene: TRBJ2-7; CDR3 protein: CSAERDRVYEQYF
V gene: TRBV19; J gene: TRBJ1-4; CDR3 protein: CASSIGGPNEKLFF
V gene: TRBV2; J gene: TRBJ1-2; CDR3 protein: CASMDYGYTF
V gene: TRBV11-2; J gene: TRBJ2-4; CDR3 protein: CASSLPTGGSGKNIQYF
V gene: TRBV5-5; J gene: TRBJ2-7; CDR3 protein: CASSFGTGRGYEQYF
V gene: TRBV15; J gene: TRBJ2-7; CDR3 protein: CATSRDWTGAYEQYF